This T cell receptor (beta chain) was identified during a study of cytomegalovirus exposure and HLA in healthy donors (TCRdb year 2017). Background on the whole study: An earlier analysis of some 620 of the donors reported approximately 280 Gb of sequence data and about 120 million unique TCR beta sequences obtained from 180 million or so T cells. Approximately 310 gigabases of sequencing data and around 87 million unique TCR sequences were included in an early release covering 550 to 650 HLA-typed donors. Of the 300 to 500 genotyped donors, 75% to 85% were placed in the genetic ancestry cluster associated with self-reported Caucasian donors. The aim of the study was to test whether cataloging public T cell receptors could identify signatures of past pathogen exposure. Using immunosequencing, the study profiled T cell repertoires from 500 to 800 subjects and related those repertoires to cytomegalovirus serostatus. Besides the first cohort of around 700 subjects, a separate validation cohort made up of 120 different subjects was used. To predict cytomegalovirus infection status, the study brought together high-throughput TCR immunosequencing, statistical association of individual TCRs with disease status, and machine learning. A later analysis re-analyzed previously published TCR beta repertoires from 600 to 850 donors and added high-resolution HLA genotyping to study TCR occurrence patterns. The later analysis used no new phenotypic data to find candidate immune exposures, relying instead on TCR beta sequences and their occurrence across donors. An earlier analysis of around 640 of the donors used high-throughput TCR beta sequencing to judge whether each TCR beta V gene segment behaved as functional or pseudogenic. Donor age, sex, ethnicity and CMV serostatus were collected together with the repertoire data. A later genetic analysis used genome-wide SNP genotypes for about 60% of the roughly 700 donors, treating that subset as a discovery cohort. Every repertoire in the discovery cohort had been generated on one and the same sequencing platform. HLA typing included class I and class II loci at four-digit resolution. Typing coverage differed by locus: A, B, C, DRB1 and DQB1 were typed in about 620-640 donors, DQA1 in 522, DPA1 in 600 to 610, and DPB1 in 400 to 490. Five DR-DQ haplotypes were handled as single units for association and clustering, since linkage in the cohort was strong. On average, about 240,000 unique TCR beta nucleotide sequences were sequenced per donor among 398 genotyped donors of the cohort, with roughly a sixth of those sequences being non-productive.

Findings and caveats that apply to the study as a whole: According to a later genetic analysis, donors in an Asian-associated ancestry cluster had fewer N-insertions in productive TCRs than the approximately 700-donor mean. The earlier analysis of 450 to 700 of the donors excluded some 15 rarely observed V segments, including chromosome 9 orphons, because counts were too low. A further reported finding was that TCR beta sequences accurately predicted the HLA-A and HLA-B alleles for most subjects in the first cohort. A later genetic analysis associated a missense DCLRE1C variant with V-gene and J-gene trimming of TCR beta chains, and an independent cohort replicated the association. In a later analysis, HLA-associated TCR beta chains showed more clonal expansion and lower generation probabilities than non-associated chains that were equally common. The presence/absence analyses assumed that sequencing depth was roughly uniform across donors, and that assumption may not be true. Because some donors lacked HLA typing at each locus, the association tests relied only on the typed subset. According to a later analysis, most CMV-associated TCR beta chains appeared to be HLA-restricted, and the HLA associations seemed to be driven largely by CMV exposure. According to the authors, the approach could potentially be generalized to other disease states and immunological phenotypes. A cluster of highly shared sequence variants was judged likely to be a technical artifact of the sequencing pipeline. A later analysis reported that several top co-occurrence clusters appeared linked to parvovirus B19, influenza, CMV and Epstein-Barr virus. A total of 150 or so TCR beta chains were listed by the study as associated with cytomegalovirus. The classifier was reported to diagnose cytomegalovirus status with high specificity and sensitivity in both the original cohort and the validation cohort. In an earlier analysis of fewer than 700 of the donors, most TCR beta V segments appeared in productive rearrangements about 87% or about 30% of the time, broadly matching IMGT annotations. Across donors, most TCR sequences were observed very rarely, whereas some public TCRs were present in many individuals. A later analysis associated 16,951 TCR beta sequences with specific HLA alleles at a false discovery rate of 0.05. The cohort was sequenced for TCR beta chains only, and without alpha or paired-chain data the features that could be detected were limited. According to a later analysis, TCR association rates differed among HLA loci, with DRB1 alleles showing the most associated TCRs and HLA-C alleles showing the fewest. When HLA alleles, especially DR and DQ, strongly co-occurred, attributing TCR associations to individual alleles was difficult. For the cohort, immune exposure information was limited to CMV serostatus. Correlated functional status among segregating V segments might be attributable to linkage disequilibrium, but an unknown experimental factor could not be ruled out. In vitro tests confirmed that a few of the cytomegalovirus-associated TCR beta chains recognize cytomegalovirus antigens. Some IMGT-functional V segments, including TRBV6-2 and TRBV6-3, could not be distinguished by the 87-base-pair reads and were therefore excluded.

Concerning this clone itself: Its antigen remains unidentified. There are no base qualities to consult, and no much larger clone falls within one base.

Library preparation used the immunoSEQ multiplex PCR assay. For the multiplex PCR, a mixture combining 60 forward primers for TCR Vbeta segments and 13 reverse primers for TCR Jbeta segments was used. A multiplex PCR assay on genomic DNA amplified the CDR3 region of rearranged TCR beta genes. Amplified TCR beta libraries were sequenced as 87-base-pair reads on the Illumina HiSeq System. The original methods were these. In a later analysis, 80 million or so unique TCR beta chains were counted across the 500 to 850 repertoires, and around 10 million of these chains were shared by at least two donors. Raw reads were error-corrected and collapsed into unique sequences by a nearest-neighbor algorithm in which closely related sequences were merged to remove PCR and sequencing errors. V, D and J gene segments were assigned by aligning CDR3 sequences to IMGT reference sequences. Each retained sequence needed at least a six-nucleotide match to both a V gene segment and a J gene segment. Rearrangements were called productive when the CDR3 lacked stop codons and stayed in frame with V and J; all others were non-productive. Following IMGT convention, CDR3 was defined as the stretch from the second conserved V-encoded cysteine up to the conserved J-encoded phenylalanine. The earlier analysis of about 610 of the donors excluded any sequence lacking an unambiguous match to a single V gene segment. In an earlier analysis of 587 of the donors, a V segment was called functional when productive rearrangements were above 56.7%, and segregating when the standard deviation between donors exceeded 5%. A statistical classification framework was built to diagnose cytomegalovirus status from the catalog of TCR beta chain sequences. V and J gene assignment, in a later analysis, came from comparing TCR nucleotide sequences with IMGT/GENE-DB human TR gene sequences. Using the TCRdist pipeline, a later analysis assigned CDR3 sequences along with most-parsimonious VDJ recombination scenarios. In a later analysis, each TCR beta chain was defined by its CDR3 amino acid sequence together with its V-gene family, and reads without a unique V-gene family were excluded. A later analysis removed 592 highly shared, low-generation-probability nucleotide sequences to deal with suspected cross-contamination and a sequencing artifact. A later analysis calculated a clonal expansion index for each public chain from normalized within-repertoire ranks of inferred template counts. In a later analysis, generation probabilities were computed using a VDJ recombination model fitted to out-of-frame rearrangements, and the results were checked against IGoR. Hypergeometric tests were used in a later analysis to score TCR-TCR, TCR-HLA and TCR-CMV co-occurrence, with a repertoire-size bias correction applied to the TCR pairs. False discovery rates were estimated in a later analysis by permuting HLA or CMV assignments 20 times. A later analysis grouped co-occurring TCRs with DBSCAN, adding TCRdist sequence similarity when clustering within HLA-allele-positive subsets. For co-occurrence clustering, repertoires with fewer than 30,000 or more than 120,000 public chains were excluded, along with roughly 5 repertoires with anomalous nucleotide sharing. Entries here come from immuneACCESS through TCRdb and include only in-frame sequences with V and J called. Some clones fail to appear in such tables; in the studies checked, an unresolved V gene covers under half of the shortfall, and the cause of the remainder is unknown. V, J and clone size are those of that table, while D and trimming were read from the DNA. Recorded for this sample are some 120,000 clones; 60% to 70% of them occurred a single time. The ten largest clones take up roughly 10% of the sample.

The cohort comprised fewer than 700 healthy bone marrow donors. All cohort members were sampled while nominally healthy, although unrecorded immune exposures were likely present. The donor was CMV seropositive and belonged to the group of more than 250 seropositive cohort members. A peripheral blood sample was provided by each donor, and peripheral blood mononuclear cells were used for TCR beta sequencing. The Qiagen DNeasy Blood Extraction Kit was used to extract genomic DNA from the blood cell samples. The cysteine opens and the phenylalanine closes a CDR3 of 14 amino acids. Of all the DNA, just the CDR3 is kept, 42 bases in frame from base 1. V and J are trimmed by 6 bases and 2 bases, and the gene matches miss 7 bases of the junction. Taken from the germline V gene (reference sequence), the CDR1 and CDR2 loops are SEHNR and FQNEAQ.

The chain couples TRBV7-9 to TRBJ2-7; a stretch of 7 junction bases matches TRBD1. This receptor was obtained from a woman aged 35 to 49 in good health and CMV-seropositive. The sequencing input was PBMCs. The bases read TGTGCCAGCAGACCCGGTACAGGGGCCTACGAGCAGTACTTC. The translation is CASRPGTGAYEQYF.